This is a list of T cell receptor beta chains from one sample in a study of blood T cell repertoires in COVID-19. Libraries were prepared by immunoSEQ multiplex PCR; TCRdb keeps only in-frame clonotypes and omits some of them. In the table there are 150,000 or so clones, about 89% of which are singletons. The source material was peripheral blood. The receptors come from a man between 60 and 75 years old with active or convalescent COVID-19. CDR3s include the opening cysteine and the closing phenylalanine or tryptophan. The order of the fields is D gene, J gene, clone size, V gene, CDR3 protein, CDR3 DNA. D genes are given only for firm matches. Rows give clone size only sometimes, using once, few, many, or a class for an expanded clone.

>-|TRBJ2-3|-|TRBV6-2/TRBV6-3
CASSYGGRSDTQYF
TGTGCCAGCAGTTACGGAGGACGTTCAGATACGCAGTATTTT
>TRBD2|TRBJ2-5|-|TRBV10-3
CAISGRQRGETQYF
TGTGCCATCAGTGGTAGACAGCGGGGAGAGACCCAGTACTTC
>-|TRBJ2-2|-|TRBV28
CASSFPGLNTGELFF
TGTGCCAGCAGTTTTCCGGGACTCAACACCGGGGAGCTGTTTTTT
>-|TRBJ2-7|-|TRBV7-8
CASSLRQDAYEQYF
TGTGCCAGCAGCTTACGACAGGACGCCTACGAGCAGTACTTC
>-|TRBJ2-3|-|TRBV11-2
CASSLDSGLTDTQYF
TGTGCCAGCAGCTTAGATTCAGGGCTCACAGATACGCAGTATTTT
>TRBD1|TRBJ1-5|-|TRBV29-1
CSAALGTGFGQPQHF
TGCAGCGCCGCCCTGGGGACAGGGTTCGGTCAGCCCCAGCATTTT
>-|TRBJ1-3|-|TRBV5-5
CASSHQGISGNTIYF
TGTGCCAGCAGCCATCAGGGTATCTCTGGAAACACCATATATTTT
>TRBD2|TRBJ2-3|-|TRBV5-8
CASSFGGSETDTQYF
TGTGCCAGCAGCTTTGGCGGGAGTGAAACAGATACGCAGTATTTT
>TRBD1|TRBJ2-2|-|TRBV5-4
CASSPGQGPLTGELFF
TGTGCCAGCAGCCCGGGACAGGGACCCCTTACCGGGGAGCTGTTTTTT
>TRBD1|TRBJ2-7|-|TRBV9
CASSGEAGTGHEQYF
TGTGCCAGCAGCGGCGAAGCCGGGACAGGGCACGAGCAGTACTTC
>TRBD2|TRBJ2-5|-|TRBV18
CASSPQRTGGPLWEYF
TGTGCCAGCTCACCACAGAGGACGGGGGGACCCCTTTGGGAGTACTTC
>TRBD1|TRBJ2-5|-|TRBV6-1
CASSEDSGGWGETQYF
TGTGCCAGCAGCGAAGACTCAGGGGGCTGGGGGGAGACCCAGTACTTC
>-|TRBJ1-4|-|TRBV7-9
CASSPLFDSGSGKLFF
TGTGCCAGCAGCCCCCTTTTTGACAGTGGCTCCGGAAAACTGTTTTTT
>TRBD1|TRBJ2-4|-|TRBV27
CASSIRTGAAIQYF
TGTGCCAGCAGTATTCGGACAGGGGCCGCCATTCAGTACTTC
>-|TRBJ2-2|-|TRBV18
CASSPSSGGELFF
TGTGCCAGCTCACCTTCCAGCGGAGGGGAGCTGTTTTTT
>-|TRBJ1-2|-|TRBV13
CASSPGRGTDGYTF
TGTGCCAGCAGCCCAGGAAGGGGAACGGATGGCTACACCTTC
>TRBD1|TRBJ1-6|-|TRBV7-9
CASSLGDRNSPLHF
TGTGCCAGCAGCTTGGGGGACAGAAATTCACCCCTCCACTTT
>-|TRBJ1-2|-|TRBV5-1
CASSLAEGGNYGYTF
TGCGCCAGCAGCTTGGCGGAGGGCGGTAACTATGGCTACACCTTC
>-|TRBJ1-1|-|TRBV19
CASTLGRDKAFF
TGTGCCAGTACCCTAGGACGGGATAAGGCTTTCTTT
>-|TRBJ2-1|-|TRBV19
CASSETYNEQFF
TGTGCCAGTAGTGAAACATACAATGAGCAGTTCTTC
>-|TRBJ1-3|few|TRBV5-5
CASSDYRVRTGNTIYF
TGTGCCAGCAGCGACTATAGGGTCAGGACGGGAAACACCATATATTTT
>TRBD2|TRBJ2-5|-|TRBV9
CASSAISSGGPQETQYF
TGTGCCAGCAGCGCCATTTCTAGCGGGGGCCCTCAAGAGACCCAGTACTTC
>-|TRBJ2-1|-|TRBV11-3
CASSFSSYNEQFF
TGTGCCAGCAGCTTCAGCTCCTACAATGAGCAGTTCTTC
>TRBD2|TRBJ2-1|once|TRBV10-3
CAISESRTSEWDEQFF
TGTGCCATCAGTGAGTCAAGGACTAGTGAGTGGGATGAGCAGTTCTTC
>TRBD1|TRBJ1-6|-|TRBV19
CASSRDREGKSPLHF
TGTGCCAGTAGCAGGGACAGGGAGGGGAAATCACCCCTCCACTTT
>TRBD1|TRBJ1-5|-|TRBV3-1/TRBV3-2
CASSQGSRTGLNQPQHF
TGTGCCAGCAGCCAAGGATCCCGGACAGGACTAAATCAGCCCCAGCATTTT
>-|TRBJ1-5|-|TRBV4-1
CASSHRQQGVQPQHF
TGCGCCAGCAGCCACAGGCAACAGGGAGTTCAGCCCCAGCATTTT
>TRBD2|TRBJ2-1|-|TRBV28
CASSSPGGGYNEQFF
TGTGCCAGCAGTTCCCCGGGGGGGGGCTACAATGAGCAGTTCTTC
>TRBD1|TRBJ1-4|-|TRBV6-5
CASGRQGTNEKLFF
TGTGCCAGCGGCCGACAGGGGACTAATGAAAAACTGTTTTTT
>-|TRBJ1-4|-|TRBV5-4
CASSLTGKEKLFF
TGTGCCAGCAGCTTGACAGGGAAGGAGAAACTGTTTTTT
>-|TRBJ2-1|-|TRBV18
CASSPGGEQFF
TGTGCCAGCTCACCCGGGGGTGAGCAGTTCTTC
>TRBD1|TRBJ1-2|few|TRBV6-2/TRBV6-3
CASSYRTGYGYGYTF
TGTGCCAGCAGTTACCGGACAGGTTACGGCTATGGCTACACCTTC
>TRBD1|TRBJ2-5|-|TRBV18
CASSERDRGRETQYF
TGTGCCAGCTCAGAACGGGACAGGGGACGGGAGACCCAGTACTTC
>TRBD1|TRBJ1-6|-|TRBV5-1
CASSLGTENSPLHF
TGCGCCAGCAGCCTCGGGACAGAGAATTCACCCCTCCACTTT
>-|TRBJ1-5|-|TRBV7-2
CASSLPQESNQPQHF
TGTGCCAGCAGCTTACCGCAGGAAAGCAATCAGCCCCAGCATTTT
>-|TRBJ2-3|-|TRBV24-1
CATSATADTQYF
TGTGCCACCAGTGCCACAGCAGATACGCAGTATTTT
>TRBD1|TRBJ1-2|-|TRBV29-1
CSVELGQGTGYTF
TGCAGCGTTGAATTGGGACAGGGGACTGGCTACACCTTC
>-|TRBJ2-1|-|TRBV19
CASSPPGAGIRNEQFF
TGTGCCAGTAGTCCCCCTGGAGCGGGCATTCGGAATGAGCAGTTCTTC
>-|TRBJ2-2|-|TRBV25-1
CASSRSGNTGELFF
TGTGCCAGCAGTAGATCGGGTAACACCGGGGAGCTGTTTTTT
>TRBD1|TRBJ1-1|once|TRBV28
CASSNIQGTPFTEAFF
TGTGCCAGCAGTAACATACAGGGGACTCCCTTCACTGAAGCTTTCTTT
>-|TRBJ2-3|-|TRBV7-3
CASSLLGSGTDTQYF
TGTGCCAGCAGCTTACTTGGGAGCGGGACAGATACGCAGTATTTT
>-|TRBJ2-1|once|TRBV24-1
CATSDWNHGSSYNEQFF
TGTGCCACCAGTGATTGGAACCACGGGAGCTCCTACAATGAGCAGTTCTTC
>-|TRBJ2-2|-|TRBV7-3
CASSPGVAAGELFF
TGTGCCAGCAGCCCGGGGGTCGCGGCCGGGGAGCTGTTTTTT
>-|TRBJ1-2|-|TRBV4-3
CASSLTPGANYGYTF
TGCGCCAGCAGCTTAACACCGGGGGCTAACTATGGCTACACCTTC
>-|TRBJ1-1|-|TRBV5-1
CASSATQGWGERWYTEAFF
TGCGCCAGCAGCGCCACACAAGGGTGGGGGGAGCGATGGTACACTGAAGCTTTCTTT
>TRBD1|TRBJ1-1|-|TRBV11-3
CASSVGGGSYEAFF
TGTGCCAGTTCCGTCGGAGGGGGCAGCTATGAAGCTTTCTTT
>TRBD1|TRBJ1-5|-|TRBV19
CASHNRQGGQPQHF
TGTGCCAGTCATAACCGCCAGGGGGGTCAGCCCCAGCATTTT
>TRBD1|TRBJ1-2|-|TRBV28
CASSSTGGKRYGYTF
TGTGCCAGCAGTTCCACAGGGGGAAAGCGCTATGGCTACACCTTC
>TRBD2|TRBJ2-1|-|TRBV19
CASSPRLAGYNEQFF
TGTGCCAGTAGTCCCAGACTAGCGGGTTACAATGAGCAGTTCTTC
>TRBD1|TRBJ1-6|-|TRBV28
CASSFRGQGGSPLHF
TGTGCCAGCAGTTTCCGAGGACAGGGTGGATCACCCCTCCACTTT
>TRBD2|TRBJ2-1|-|TRBV4-3
CASSQELGTSGRNEQFF
TGCGCCAGCAGCCAAGAATTAGGGACTAGCGGGAGAAACGAGCAGTTCTTC
>-|TRBJ2-3|-|TRBV7-8
CASSRWGGTDTQYF
TGTGCCAGCAGCCGTTGGGGAGGCACAGATACGCAGTATTTT
>-|TRBJ1-4|-|TRBV29-1
CSVVGGATNEKLFF
TGCAGCGTTGTAGGGGGGGCAACTAATGAAAAACTGTTTTTT
>-|TRBJ1-2|-|TRBV5-6
CASSLYLTGGYTF
TGTGCCAGCAGCTTGTACCTTACGGGGGGCTACACCTTC
>-|TRBJ2-5|-|TRBV27
CASSLSNGARGTQYF
TGTGCCAGCAGTTTATCGAACGGGGCCAGGGGGACCCAGTACTTC
>-|TRBJ1-4|-|TRBV3-1/TRBV3-2
CASGGGRGSGEKLFF
TGTGCCAGCGGCGGGGGGAGGGGCAGTGGTGAAAAACTGTTTTTT
>TRBD1|TRBJ2-6|-|TRBV19
CASSATGTGFSGANVLTF
TGTGCCAGTAGTGCGACCGGGACAGGCTTCTCTGGGGCCAACGTCCTGACTTTC